The entry that follows covers one T cell receptor beta chain sequence. What it binds is not known. The data belong to a study of graft-versus-host responses after intestinal transplantation. Background on the study: Each of the recipients got a multivisceral, liver-intestinal, or isolated intestinal transplant.

This CDR3 is built from 20 residues. Trimming removed 1 base from V and 0 bases from J; junction bases left unmatched: 8. General study findings and limits: Investigators detected GvH clones in recipient marrow, with some emerging earlier in ileum or blood.

Produced via immunoSEQ multiplex PCR; TCRdb's table is partial and in-frame only. The table records about 110,000 clones, roughly 87% of them present only once. The chain uses TRBV23-1 and TRBJ2-1; 14 nucleotides match TRBD2. TRBV23-1 is identified as an open reading frame with a role that is uncertain. The clonotype was recovered from a human donor who was the organ donor for an intestinal transplant. The sample in question was unstimulated CD4+ T cells sorted from spleen or lymph node cells, obtained before transplant. The DNA for the CDR3 is TGCGCCAGCAGTCAATTGATTGGGACTAGCGGGAGACCCTCCTACAATGAGCAGTTCTTC. It specifies CASSQLIGTSGRPSYNEQFF.